This T cell receptor beta chain was observed in a study of technical replicates of blood from a few donors. The V end was cut by 3 bases, the J end by 2 bases, with 8 bases between. CDR3 size: 13 residues. CDR1 is MNHEY and CDR2 is SMNVEV in the germline V gene (reference sequence). Sequencing used immunoSEQ multiplex PCR; TCRdb keeps in-frame clones, though not all of them. The table lists approximately 87,000 clones, approximately 95% of them singletons. This rearrangement joins TRBV27 to TRBJ2-7; weak D call: TRBD2 (6 bases). The sequence was obtained from a human donor in good health. Sequences were obtained from T cells isolated from PBMCs. CDR3 residues: CASSFGRPYEQYF. The CDR3 DNA is TGTGCCAGCAGTTTCGGGAGACCCTACGAGCAGTACTTC.